This TCR beta chain was identified in a study of beta chain features in type 1 diabetes. Whole-study results and caveats: PCR might preferentially amplify shorter templates, equally in patients and controls. Among all four CD4+ subsets, Type 1 diabetes patients had TCRB CDR3s that were moderately but significantly shorter.

This clone appeared a few times. The antigen is not known. The germline V and J ends were trimmed by 0 bases and 2 bases, with 11 bases remaining between them. This CDR3 contains 15 residues. Germline V lookup: CDR1 SGHRS, CDR2 YFSETQ. Investigators reverse transcribed all isolated RNA, so they sequenced expressed TCRB transcripts. Assay used: immunoSEQ multiplex PCR; TCRdb lists only in-frame clones, some missing. The profile covers 850,000 to 900,000 clones, with 15% to 20% appearing a single time and 0.02% to 0.03% taken by the ten largest. The specimen was naive CD4+ T cells from blood. The V and J genes are TRBV5-1 and TRBJ2-5; D perhaps matches TRBD1 (5 bases). The clonotype was recovered from a woman aged 18-35 years in good health. CDR3 DNA: TGCGCCAGCAGCTTGGCCCAGGGTATACAAGAGACCCAGTACTTC. It encodes CASSLAQGIQETQYF.